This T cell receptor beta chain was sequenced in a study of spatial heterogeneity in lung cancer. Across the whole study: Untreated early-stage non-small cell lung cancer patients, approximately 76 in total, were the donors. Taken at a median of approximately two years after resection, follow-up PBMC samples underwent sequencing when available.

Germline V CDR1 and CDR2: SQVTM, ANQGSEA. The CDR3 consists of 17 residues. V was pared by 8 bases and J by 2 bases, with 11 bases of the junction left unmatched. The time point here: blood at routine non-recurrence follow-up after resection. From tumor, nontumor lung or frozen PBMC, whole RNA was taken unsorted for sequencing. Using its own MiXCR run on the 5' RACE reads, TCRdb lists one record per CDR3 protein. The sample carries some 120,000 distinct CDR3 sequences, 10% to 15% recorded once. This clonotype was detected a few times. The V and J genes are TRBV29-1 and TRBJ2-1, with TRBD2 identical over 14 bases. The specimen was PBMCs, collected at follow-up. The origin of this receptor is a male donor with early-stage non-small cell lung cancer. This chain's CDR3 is CSCLTSGGGGPYNEQFF. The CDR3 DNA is TGCAGCTGTTTGACTAGCGGGGGGGGTGGTCCCTACAATGAGCAGTTCTTC.